This TCR beta chain was recovered during a study of identical twins. TCRdb reanalysed the 5' RACE reads using MiXCR and keeps one entry per CDR3 protein. The sample comprises roughly 500,000 distinct CDR3 sequences, approximately 22% of which are singletons, and 0.91% rests with the top ten. The germline V gene encodes CDR1 DFQATT and CDR2 SNEGSKA (reference sequence). The CDR3 runs to 13 residues. V was trimmed by 1 base and J by 0 bases, leaving 6 bases between them. This same sample was also taken into another study, of T cells expressing NK-cell markers. Per that paper: The authors derived TCR beta repertoires from sorted CD3+CD56+NKG2C+, CD3+CD56+NKG2C- and CD3+CD56-NKG2C+ T cells. Among the experiments, several used an anti-gamma-delta TCR antibody to restrict sorting to alpha-beta TCR T cells. Leadership of the CD3+CD56-NKG2C+ fraction also belonged to these clonotypes in four donors.

The sequencing sample was made of CD4+ T cells sorted from blood. V usage is TRBV20-1 and J usage is TRBJ1-2; D is uncertain. The origin of this receptor is a woman younger than 30 in good health. CDR3 loop: CSARAETNYGYTF. In DNA, the CDR3 is TGCAGTGCTAGAGCCGAAACTAACTATGGCTACACCTTC.